This entry lists 23 T cell receptor beta chains sequenced from one sample in a study of T cell responses to AZD1222 COVID-19 vaccine listed by TCRdb under 2021. This sample's time point label indicates: baseline before first vaccination. The treatment or condition label for this specimen denotes: meningococcal conjugate vaccine given as trial control. Library preparation used the immunoSEQ multiplex PCR assay. In its TCRdb copy, this immuneACCESS table keeps in-frame sequences only and misses some clones. Where compared with another copy, unresolved V genes explain less than half of these, and the others have no known cause. This sample comprises around 150,000 clones, around 89% of them detected only once. The ten largest clones take up about 3.2% of the sample. The sequenced sample was peripheral blood, obtained on day 0 of MenACWY control vaccination. The receptors originated from an adult in good health.

In its sample, this clone was seen once. The chain uses TRBV6-2 or TRBV6-3 and TRBJ2-7; 7 bases match TRBD1. V shed 0 bases and J 3 bases; nucleotides not matched to a gene: 5. Germline V gene data show CDR1 as MNHEY and CDR2 as SVGEGT. The CDR3 has 15 residues. In nucleotides, the CDR3 is TGTGCCAGCAGTTACTCGGGACAGCACCTCTACGAGCAGTACTTC. Translating it yields CASSYSGQHLYEQYF.

The chain is built from TRBV11-3 and TRBJ2-2; D perhaps matches TRBD2 (6 bases). CDR1 is SGHNT, CDR2 YENEEA, per germline. V was trimmed by 8 bases and J by 1 base, leaving 8 bases between them. The CDR3 extends over 13 amino acids. The CDR3 DNA is TGTGCCAGCGGGGGAGGGAACACCGGGGAGCTGTTTTTT. It specifies CASGGGNTGELFF. Drawing the rest from reference TRBV11-3 and TRBJ2-2, the complete variable domain is EAGVVQSPRYKIIEKKQPVAFWCNPISGHNTLYWYLQNLGQGPELLIRYENEEAVDDSQLPKDRFSAERLKGVDSTLKIQPAELGDSAVYLCASGGGNTGELFFGEGSRLTVL.

This clone was seen a handful of times. This chain uses TRBV7-9 with TRBJ1-2, with D tentatively TRBD1 (5 bases). V was clipped by 5 bases and J by 0 bases, with 16 bases between them. This CDR3 has 16 amino acids. In germline, CDR1 is SEHNR, CDR2 FQNEAQ (reference sequence). Here the CDR3 reads CASSRRDRASNYGYTF. CDR3 in DNA: TGTGCCAGCAGCCGCCGGGACCGGGCCTCTAACTATGGCTACACCTTC.

This clone was picked up one time. The rearrangement uses TRBV9 and TRBJ1-2; D is possibly TRBD1 (6 bases). The germline CDR1 and CDR2 sequences are SGDLS and YYNGEE. This CDR3 is built from 15 residues. V dropped 4 bases and J dropped 5 bases, with 18 bases sitting between them. CDR3 loop: CASSPGGGWEYGYTF. CDR3 sequence (DNA): TGTGCCAGCAGCCCCGGGGGCGGCTGGGAGTATGGCTACACCTTC.

The chain links TRBV24-1 to TRBJ2-2, with a weak D call TRBD1 (5 bases). The CDR3 spans 18 residues. V dropped 4 bases and J dropped 2 bases, with 19 bases sitting between them. The germline CDR1 and CDR2 sequences are KGHDR and SFDVKD. In DNA form, the CDR3 reads TGTGCCACCAGTGACCCGGAGCCCAGGGTTGGCAACACCGGGGAGCTGTTTTTT. Translated: CATSDPEPRVGNTGELFF.

This chain uses TRBV7-8 with TRBJ1-5; the D is unclear. V lost 1 base and J 0 bases, leaving 7 bases between the germline ends. Germline V gives CDR1 SGHVS, CDR2 FQNEAQ. CDR3 length equals 15 residues. The CDR3: CASSLDIYSNQPQHF. CDR3 bases: TGTGCCAGCAGCTTAGACATCTATAGCAATCAGCCCCAGCATTTT.

J is TRBJ1-2 and V is TRBV4-2, with TRBD1 matching 9 bases. Germline values: CDR1 LGHNA, CDR2 YNFKEQ. The CDR3 sequence is 15 residues long. V shed 3 bases and J 7 bases; nucleotides not matched to a gene: 9. As DNA, the CDR3 is TGTGCCAGCAGCCAGCGGGACAGGGCTGGTGGTGGCTACACCTTC. It yields the protein CASSQRDRAGGGYTF.

This rearrangement joins TRBV9 to TRBJ1-3; a possible D gene is TRBD1 (6 bases). With 1 base removed from V and 3 bases from J, the gap between germline ends came to 11 bases. Per germline, CDR1 SGDLS and CDR2 YYNGEE. The CDR3 has 15 amino acids. DNA of the CDR3: TGTGCCAGCAGCGTACAGGGACAAGGTGGAAACACCATATATTTT. It codes for CASSVQGQGGNTIYF.

This chain connects TRBV27 to TRBJ2-2; no clear D. V was clipped by 5 bases and J by 7 bases, with 8 bases between them. The CDR3 spans 12 residues. Germline V gene sequence: CDR1 MNHEY, CDR2 SMNVEV (reference sequence). The CDR3 coding sequence is TGTGCCAGCAGTCCGACATACGGGGAGCTGTTTTTT. It translates to CASSPTYGELFF.

The rearrangement uses TRBV28 and TRBJ2-5; TRBD1 agrees at 7 bases. The trim removed 3 bases at V and 1 base at J, leaving 2 bases unmatched. The CDR3 contains 14 residues. CDR1 MDHEN and CDR2 SYDVKM come from the germline V gene. This CDR3 reads CASSFPGGQETQYF. The DNA of the CDR3 is TGTGCCAGCAGTTTCCCAGGGGGCCAAGAGACCCAGTACTTC.

The V gene is TRBV6-5, the J gene TRBJ2-2; D gene ambiguous. V was trimmed by 2 bases and J by 6 bases, leaving 13 bases between them. The CDR3 is 15 residues long. Germline-derived CDR1 and CDR2 are MNHEY and SVGAGI. CDR3: CASSYVASSPGELFF. The DNA of the CDR3 is TGTGCCAGCAGTTACGTGGCCTCCAGCCCCGGGGAGCTGTTTTTT.

The genes are TRBV5-1 and TRBJ1-2, with D tentatively TRBD1 (6 bases). Between the trimmed V and J ends, which lost 5 bases and 5 bases, there was a span of 25 bases. This CDR3 is built from 17 residues. Germline lookup yields CDR1 SGHRS and CDR2 YFSETQ. CDR3 nucleotides: TGCGCCAGCAGTCAACGTTCCTTACAGTCAAGGGGGTATGGCTACACCTTC. Its translation: CASSQRSLQSRGYGYTF.

The table lists this clone with a few counts. The chain carries TRBV6-5 and TRBJ1-2, with D perhaps matching TRBD1 (6 bases). The CDR3 totals 14 residues. Trimming removed 2 bases at V and 1 base at J, with 8 bases between. Germline assignment: CDR1 MNHEY and CDR2 SVGAGI. The CDR3 bases are TGTGCCAGCAGTTACAAGGGGGTTAACTATGGCTACACCTTC. It specifies CASSYKGVNYGYTF.

V is TRBV3-1 (or the pseudogene TRBV3-2) and J is TRBJ2-2; no clear D. This CDR3 region has 12 residues. Trimming shortened V by 1 base and J by 7 bases, and 4 bases separated the two germline ends. CDR1 is LGHDT, CDR2 YNNKEL, per germline (reference sequence). The CDR3 region is CASSQAVGELFF. The DNA for the CDR3 is TGTGCCAGCAGCCAAGCAGTCGGGGAGCTGTTTTTT.

The chain combines TRBV19 with TRBJ1-1, with D possibly matching TRBD1 (5 bases). CDR3 length equals 13 residues. The V end was cut by 3 bases, the J end by 5 bases, with 10 bases between. Germline-derived CDR1 and CDR2 are LNHDA and SQIVND (reference sequence). The CDR3 protein is CASSIRGGTEAFF. The CDR3 DNA reads TGTGCCAGTAGTATCCGGGGGGGGACTGAAGCTTTCTTT.

The V gene is TRBV27, the J gene TRBJ2-7; TRBD2 might be the D (5 bases). V was cut by 5 bases and J by 0 bases, with 17 bases left in between. CDR3 length equals 16 residues. Germline values: CDR1 MNHEY, CDR2 SMNVEV (reference sequence). In nucleotides, the CDR3 is TGTGCCAGCAGTCCCGGACTGGAATATTCCTCCTACGAGCAGTACTTC. It encodes CASSPGLEYSSYEQYF.

This chain links TRBV18 with TRBJ2-7, with D perhaps TRBD1 or TRBD2 (5 bases each). CDR1 is KGHSH, CDR2 LQKENI, per germline. This CDR3 comprises 15 residues. Between the trimmed V and J ends, which lost 3 bases and 0 bases, there was a span of 12 bases. The DNA for the CDR3 is TGTGCCAGCTCACCCGCCGGGACGTCCTCCTACGAGCAGTACTTC. Its protein product is CASSPAGTSSYEQYF.

V gene TRBV7-6 combines with J gene TRBJ1-1; 10 nucleotides match TRBD1. The CDR3 length is 15 residues. The junction had 9 bases not matched to a gene; V was cut back by 4 bases and J by 7 bases. The V gene's germline CDR1 is SGHVS and CDR2 FNYEAQ. The CDR3 DNA follows: TGTGCCAGCAGCTCCCGGGACAGGGGAGAGGTTGAAGCTTTCTTT. This translates into CASSSRDRGEVEAFF.

This chain joins TRBV5-6 and TRBJ2-2, with D unresolved. Germline V gene data show CDR1 as SGHDT and CDR2 as YYEEEE. Trimming shortened V by 4 bases and J by 2 bases, and 18 bases separated the two germline ends. This CDR3 comprises 17 residues. CDR3 residues: CASSVFGWASNTGELFF. For the CDR3, the DNA is TGTGCCAGCAGCGTATTTGGGTGGGCCAGTAACACCGGGGAGCTGTTTTTT.

The chain employs TRBV29-1 and TRBJ2-6; D may match TRBD1 or TRBD2 (5 bases each). Germline V gene sequence: CDR1 SQVTM, CDR2 ANQGSEA. The CDR3 sequence is 13 residues long. The ends were cut back, 6 bases at V and 0 bases at J, with 6 bases in the middle. The CDR3 sequence is CSVGTSGANVLTF. CDR3 nucleotides: TGCAGCGTAGGGACCTCTGGGGCCAACGTCCTGACTTTC.

This clone appeared a few times. In DNA form, the CDR3 reads TGCGCCAGCAGCTTGGTCGGCAGGGTGGACCAGCCCCAGCATTTT. Its protein is CASSLVGRVDQPQHF. The chain couples TRBV5-1 to TRBJ1-5; TRBD1 might be the D (5 bases). Trimming took off 0 bases at V and 7 bases at J, with 14 bases between the two ends. The germline gives CDR1 SGHRS, CDR2 YFSETQ. The CDR3 extends over 15 amino acids.

This rearrangement joins TRBV11-3 to TRBJ2-7; 11 bases are a match to TRBD1. CDR1 SGHNT and CDR2 YENEEA come from the germline V gene. The CDR3 loop spans 14 amino acids. V lost 3 bases and J lost 7; bases outside the gene matches: 5. As DNA, the CDR3 is TGTGCCAGCAGCTTCGGACAGGGGGCGGAAGAGCAGTACTTC. Its protein is CASSFGQGAEEQYF.

This clone was recorded once. The rearrangement uses TRBV7-6 and TRBJ2-2, with D perhaps being TRBD1 or TRBD2 (5 bases each). V was clipped by 4 bases and J by 6 bases, with 18 bases between them. CDR3 size: 16 residues. The germline CDR1 and CDR2 sequences are SGHVS and FNYEAQ. CDR3 sequence reads: CASSSLAGRGSGELFF. For the CDR3, the DNA is TGTGCCAGCAGCTCCCTAGCAGGGAGAGGGTCCGGGGAGCTGTTTTTT.